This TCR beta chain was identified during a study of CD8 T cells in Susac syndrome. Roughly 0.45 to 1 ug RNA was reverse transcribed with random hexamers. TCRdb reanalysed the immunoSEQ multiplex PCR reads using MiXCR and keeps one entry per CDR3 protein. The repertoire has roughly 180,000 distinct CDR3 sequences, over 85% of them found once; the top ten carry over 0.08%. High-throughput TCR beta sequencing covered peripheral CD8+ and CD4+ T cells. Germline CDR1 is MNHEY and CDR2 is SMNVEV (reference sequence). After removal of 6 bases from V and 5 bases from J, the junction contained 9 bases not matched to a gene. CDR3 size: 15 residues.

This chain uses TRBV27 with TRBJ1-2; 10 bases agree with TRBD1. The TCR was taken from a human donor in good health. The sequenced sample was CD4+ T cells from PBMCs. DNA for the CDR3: TGTGCCAGCAGCCCCGGACAGGGGGATATTTATGGCTACACCTTC. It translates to CASSPGQGDIYGYTF.